This T cell receptor (beta chain) came from a study of blood T cell repertoires in COVID-19. Turning to the study itself: The analysed material was cDNA or gDNA that came from T cells, B-cell-depleted T cells, or PBMCs.

TCRdb keeps only in-frame clones here, not all; method: immunoSEQ multiplex PCR. The top ten clones hold under 7% of a sample with approximately 120,000 clones, over 75% of them seen once. The origin of this receptor is a woman in her 50s with acute or convalescent COVID-19. The specimen was peripheral blood.

CDR3 residues: CASSFIGREGYTF. The CDR3 DNA follows: TGTGCCAGCAGCTTCATCGGACGGGAAGGCTACACCTTC. The chain links TRBV7-8 to TRBJ1-2; D not resolved. The V end lost 3 bases, the J end lost 8 bases, and 13 bases lay between the germline ends. CDR3 length: 13 residues. The germline CDR1 and CDR2 sequences are SGHVS and FQNEAQ.